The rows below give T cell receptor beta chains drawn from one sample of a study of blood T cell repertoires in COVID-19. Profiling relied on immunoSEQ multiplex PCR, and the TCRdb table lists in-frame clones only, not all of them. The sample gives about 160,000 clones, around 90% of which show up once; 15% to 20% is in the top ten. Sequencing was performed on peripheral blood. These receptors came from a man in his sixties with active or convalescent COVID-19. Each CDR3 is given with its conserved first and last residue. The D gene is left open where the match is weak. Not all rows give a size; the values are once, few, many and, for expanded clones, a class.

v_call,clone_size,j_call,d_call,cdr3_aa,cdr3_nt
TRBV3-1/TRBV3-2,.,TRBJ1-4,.,CASSQDPLLAGKLFF,TGTGCCAGCAGCCAAGATCCCCTCTTGGCGGGAAAACTGTTTTTT
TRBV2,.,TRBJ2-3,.,CASREDRSTDTQYF,TGTGCCAGCAGAGAAGACAGGTCCACAGATACGCAGTATTTT
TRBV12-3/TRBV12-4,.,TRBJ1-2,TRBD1,CASSRGGGFGYTF,TGTGCCAGCAGTCGAGGGGGCGGGTTTGGCTACACCTTC
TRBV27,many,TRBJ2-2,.,CASSFWNTGELFF,TGTGCCAGCAGTTTCTGGAACACCGGGGAGCTGTTTTTT
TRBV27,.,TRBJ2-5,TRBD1,CASSEGQGAGETQYF,TGTGCCAGCAGTGAGGGACAGGGGGCAGGAGAGACCCAGTACTTC
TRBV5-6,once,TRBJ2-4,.,CASSSTALPKNIQYF,TGTGCCAGCAGCTCTACCGCCCTCCCCAAAAACATTCAGTACTTC
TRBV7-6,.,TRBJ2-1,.,CASSFAGPLFGEQFF,TGTGCCAGCAGCTTCGCGGGGCCCCTCTTTGGTGAGCAGTTCTTC
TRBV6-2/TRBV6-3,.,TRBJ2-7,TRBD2,CASSSGLAGVNEQYF,TGTGCCAGCAGTTCCGGACTAGCGGGAGTAAACGAGCAGTACTTC
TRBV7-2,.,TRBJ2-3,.,CASSFVEGDTQYF,TGTGCCAGCAGCTTTGTGGAGGGGGATACGCAGTATTTT
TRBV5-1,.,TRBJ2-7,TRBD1,CASSLGQGAVYEQYF,TGCGCCAGCAGCTTAGGACAGGGGGCTGTCTACGAGCAGTACTTC
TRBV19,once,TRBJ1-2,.,CASSQFNRQVVYGYTF,TGTGCCAGTAGCCAATTCAATCGACAGGTCGTGTATGGCTACACCTTC
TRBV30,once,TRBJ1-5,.,CAWSVGRVSGQPQHF,TGTGCCTGGAGTGTCGGGAGGGTTTCAGGTCAGCCCCAGCATTTT
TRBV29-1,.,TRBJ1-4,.,CSARVGPTNEKLFF,TGCAGCGCTCGCGTGGGGCCAACTAATGAAAAACTGTTTTTT
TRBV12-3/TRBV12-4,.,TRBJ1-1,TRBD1,CASSLQGATEAFF,TGTGCCAGCAGTCTACAGGGGGCTACTGAAGCTTTCTTT